Shown below are 17 T cell receptor beta chains from a single sample sequenced in a study of siplizumab effects on memory and regulatory T cells. This table comes from immunoSEQ multiplex PCR, and its TCRdb copy is limited to in-frame clones, with some not included. Among about 62,000 clones listed, 79% were seen once. The sequencing input was memory CD4+ T cells sorted from blood. The origin of the receptors is a human donor in good health.

The gene calls are TRBV6-5 and TRBJ1-2, with 8 bases lining up with TRBD1. Germline loops: CDR1 MNHEY, CDR2 SVGAGI. V lost 6 bases to trimming and J lost 6 bases; unmatched junction nucleotides: 12. The CDR3 totals 15 residues. CDR3 loop: CASSKPGTGGDGYTF. The CDR3, as DNA: TGTGCCAGCAGCAAACCCGGGACAGGAGGAGATGGCTACACCTTC.

The chain joins TRBV7-6 to TRBJ1-1; D call uncertain. V was shortened by 4 bases and J by 4 bases, with 10 bases between the two germline ends. Germline CDR1 is SGHVS and CDR2 is FNYEAQ. This CDR3 comprises 13 residues. The CDR3 loop reads CASSSTRSTEAFF. CDR3 nucleotides: TGTGCCAGCAGCTCCACGCGGAGCACTGAAGCTTTCTTT.

The V and J genes are TRBV5-4 and TRBJ1-2; D call uncertain. The CDR3 is made up of 14 amino acids. The V gene lost 0 bases and the J gene lost 4 bases, with 10 bases spanning the gap. Germline CDR1 SGHNT, CDR2 YYREEE (reference sequence). The CDR3 loop is CASSLEGRVYGYTF. The CDR3 nucleotides are TGTGCCAGCAGCTTGGAAGGCCGAGTCTATGGCTACACCTTC.

This clone was detected only a few times. The chain recombines TRBV29-1 with TRBJ2-2; D not resolved. CDR1 is SQVTM and CDR2 is ANQGSEA in the germline V gene. The germline V and J ends were trimmed by 7 bases and 0 bases, with 6 bases remaining between them. This CDR3 spans 12 amino acids. The chain's CDR3 is CSGTSNTGELFF. The CDR3 nucleotides read TGCAGCGGGACCTCGAACACCGGGGAGCTGTTTTTT.

This clone occurred once. V is TRBV7-3 and J is TRBJ2-5; D might be TRBD1 or TRBD2, each matching 5 bases. CDR3 length equals 13 residues. V was pared by 5 bases and J by 4 bases, with 11 bases between. Germline V CDR1 and CDR2: SGHTA, FQGTGA. Here the CDR3 DNA reads TGTGCCAGCAGCACAGGACTGGGAGAGACCCAGTACTTC. It translates to CASSTGLGETQYF.

The J gene is TRBJ2-5, the V gene TRBV30; possibly TRBD2 for D (7 bases). This CDR3 is built from 13 residues. With 3 bases removed from V and 5 bases from J, the gap between germline ends came to 13 bases. CDR1 and CDR2 (germline): GTSNPN, SVGIG (reference sequence). The CDR3 bases are TGTGCCTGGAGGAAAGGGGGAGGGGAGACCCAGTACTTC. This sequence encodes CAWRKGGGETQYF.

The genes are TRBV7-2 and TRBJ2-5, with D perhaps matching TRBD2 (5 bases). From germline, CDR1 is SGHTA and CDR2 FQGNSA. V lost 5 bases, J lost 11 bases, and 18 bases lay in between. The CDR3 runs 13 residues. CDR3 DNA sequence: TGTGCCAGCAGCATAGAATCCTACGGGGAACAGTACTTC. Protein product: CASSIESYGEQYF.

The chain links TRBV10-2 to TRBJ1-1; no definite D call. Per the germline V gene, CDR1 is WSHSY and CDR2 is SAAADI. V shed 3 bases and J shed 1 base, with 12 bases lying between them. The CDR3 extends over 15 amino acids. CDR3 bases: TGCGCCAGCAGTGATGTTGGGTTCGGGAACACTGAAGCTTTCTTT. Protein: CASSDVGFGNTEAFF.

This clone was seen just once. The V and J genes are TRBV4-1 and TRBJ2-4; no reliable D call. Germline V gives CDR1 MGHRA, CDR2 YSYEKL. Trimming took 0 bases from V and 6 from J, leaving 6 bases between them. The CDR3 has 13 amino acids. The CDR3 here is CASSQEGRNIQYF. CDR3 nucleotide sequence: TGCGCCAGCAGCCAAGAGGGTAGAAACATTCAGTACTTC.

This sequence joins TRBV19 and TRBJ2-3, with TRBD2 matching over 13 bases. CDR3 length equals 16 residues. V gave up 5 bases and J gave up 5 bases; unmatched junction bases: 7. Germline values: CDR1 LNHDA, CDR2 SQIVND (reference sequence). The CDR3, as DNA: TGTGCCAGTAGTCTCGGACTAGCGGGGGCATTAGATACGCAGTATTTT. This translates into CASSLGLAGALDTQYF.

The chain combines TRBV6-6 with TRBJ1-2; 8 nucleotides line up with TRBD1. Germline lookup yields CDR1 MNHNY and CDR2 SVGAGI (reference sequence). V gave up 4 bases and J gave up 4 bases; unmatched junction bases: 2. The CDR3 sequence is 13 residues long. The CDR3 loop is CASSSGQGYGYTF. CDR3 coding DNA: TGTGCCAGCAGTTCCGGACAGGGCTATGGCTACACCTTC.

V is TRBV6-6 and J is TRBJ2-7; TRBD1 matches at 7 bases. This CDR3 is built from 13 residues. J was trimmed by 4 bases and V by 2 bases; bases with no gene match: 2. Per the germline V gene, CDR1 is MNHNY and CDR2 is SVGAGI (reference sequence). The CDR3 region has the DNA TGTGCCAGCAGTTACGGGACAGATTACGAGCAGTACTTC. Translation: CASSYGTDYEQYF.

V usage is TRBV7-9 and J usage is TRBJ2-5; 8 positions agree with TRBD2. V gave up 4 bases and J gave up 3 bases; unmatched junction bases: 10. CDR1 and CDR2 (germline): SEHNR, FQNEAQ (reference sequence). The CDR3 spans 16 residues. As DNA, the CDR3 is TGTGCCAGCAGCTCCACGGGACTAGTGGGGGAAGAGACCCAGTACTTC. Its translation is CASSSTGLVGEETQYF.

The chain employs TRBV6-5 and TRBJ1-2; D perhaps matches TRBD1 (6 bases). With 10 bases removed from V and 5 bases from J, the gap between germline ends came to 23 bases. Per germline, CDR1 MNHEY and CDR2 SVGAGI. The CDR3 is 15 amino acids. The CDR3, as DNA: TGTGCCACCCAAGTTGGGGGGGCAGTGGAATATGGCTACACCTTC. Amino acid sequence: CATQVGGAVEYGYTF.

This rearrangement joins TRBV6-5 to TRBJ1-3; D is uncertain. The CDR3 contains 13 residues. Looked up from germline, CDR1 is MNHEY and CDR2 is SVGAGI. V was pared by 4 bases and J by 2 bases, with 6 bases between. CDR3 residues: CASSLEPGNTIYF. The CDR3 nucleotides read TGTGCCAGCAGTTTAGAACCTGGAAACACCATATATTTT.

The V call is TRBV4-3, the J call TRBJ2-3; the D call may be TRBD1 or TRBD2 (6 bases each). The CDR3 runs 15 residues. V lost 1 base and J lost 6, with 14 bases in between. The V gene's germline CDR1 is LGHNA and CDR2 YSLEER. The CDR3: CASSQGFGGGDTQYF. DNA of the CDR3: TGCGCCAGCAGCCAAGGTTTCGGGGGCGGGGATACGCAGTATTTT.

CDR3 nucleotides: TGTGCCAGCAGTATCGGAGGGGAAGCCAAAAACATTCAGTACTTC. This translates into CASSIGGEAKNIQYF. The chain combines TRBV6-5 with TRBJ2-4; the D gene is possibly TRBD2 (6 bases). Trimming removed 5 bases at V and 0 bases at J, with 11 bases between. Looked up from germline, CDR1 is MNHEY and CDR2 is SVGAGI. This CDR3 contains 15 residues.